This T cell receptor beta chain is drawn from a study of blood T cell repertoires in COVID-19. Measured with immunoSEQ multiplex PCR; TCRdb has only the in-frame clones, and not every one. The sample contains fewer than 90,000 clones, 76% of which appear only once. This clone appeared a few times. V lost 2 bases and J lost 5; bases outside the gene matches: 10. Germline CDR1 reads GTSNPN; CDR2 reads SVGIG (reference sequence). The CDR3 runs to 15 residues. The receptor was isolated from a man between 60 and 70 years old with COVID-19, enrolled during active disease. Sequences were obtained from peripheral blood. The chain has TRBV30 and TRBJ2-7; 9 bases align to TRBD2. CDR3 in DNA: TGTGCCTGGAGTCGGGGCGGGAGGGAACAGGACGAGCAGTACTTC. Protein sequence: CAWSRGGREQDEQYF.